Sequencing of this TCR beta chain was carried out in a study of shared clonotypes between healthy human individuals. Turning to the study itself: Samples came from two female and three male donors aged 18 to 49.

Recent vaccinations or acute infections were absent in the healthy HIV-negative adult donors. To note about this clone: This CDR3 is also generated by other DNA sequences in the sample.

Running of the assay took place at deep level. Only in-frame clones appear in the TCRdb table, and some are missing; sequencing was by immunoSEQ multiplex PCR. The table has a few hundred thousand clones, roughly 79% seen once. The ends were cut back, 0 bases at V and 1 base at J, with 4 bases in the middle. Germline CDR1 reads SGHRS; CDR2 reads YFSETQ. This CDR3 is built from 13 residues. This chain uses TRBV5-1 with TRBJ2-5; no reliable D call. The sample consisted of PBMCs. This clonotype originated in a woman aged 40 to 55 in good health. Some clones in this sample may be carry-over from other donors' samples. DNA of the CDR3: TGCGCCAGCAGCTTGGGGGCCCAAGAGACCCAGTACTTC. This translates into CASSLGAQETQYF.